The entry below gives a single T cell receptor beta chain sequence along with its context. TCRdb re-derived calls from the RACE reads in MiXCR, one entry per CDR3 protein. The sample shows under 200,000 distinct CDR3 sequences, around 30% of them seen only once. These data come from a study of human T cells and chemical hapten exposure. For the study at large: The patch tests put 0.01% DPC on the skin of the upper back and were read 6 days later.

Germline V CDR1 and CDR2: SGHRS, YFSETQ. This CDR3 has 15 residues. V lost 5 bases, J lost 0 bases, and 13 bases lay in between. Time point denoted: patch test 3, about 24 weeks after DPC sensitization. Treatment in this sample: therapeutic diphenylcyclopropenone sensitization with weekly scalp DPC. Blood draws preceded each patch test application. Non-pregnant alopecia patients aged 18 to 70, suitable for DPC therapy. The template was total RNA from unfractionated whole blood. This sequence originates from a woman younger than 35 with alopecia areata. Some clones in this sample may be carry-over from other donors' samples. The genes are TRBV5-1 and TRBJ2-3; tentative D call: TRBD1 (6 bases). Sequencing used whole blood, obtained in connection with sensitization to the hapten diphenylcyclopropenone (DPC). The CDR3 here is CASSNQGSSTDTQYF. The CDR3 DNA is TGCGCCAGCAGTAACCAGGGGTCTAGCACAGATACGCAGTATTTT.